This TCR beta chain was documented in a study of T cells expressing NK-cell markers (dated by TCRdb to 2018 to 2021). A note on the overall study: Three sorted T-cell subsets (CD3+CD56+NKG2C+, CD3+CD56+NKG2C- and CD3+CD56-NKG2C+) from 7 to 9 donors had their TCR beta-chain repertoires profiled. The eight sequenced donors were randomly selected healthy volunteers, three men and five women. Of the eight sequenced donors, seven were found to be HCMV-seropositive and one was found to be HCMV-seronegative. Illumina HiSeq 2000/2500, MiSeq or NextSeq was used to sequence libraries as 2 x 150 bp reads. The paper as a whole reports these results and caveats: Those dominant clonotypes were again the most abundant among CD3+CD56-NKG2C+ cells in a few donors, at roughly 25-60.1%. In several donors, the dominant CD3+CD56+NKG2C+ clonotypes ranked among the top 10 CD8+ clonotypes, making up 1.0-7.0% of CD8+ T cells. Whether the expanded NKG2C-expressing T cell clones were specific for HCMV antigens remained unclear.

To determine HCMV serostatus, a commercial ELISA kit was used to detect HCMV-specific IgG in serum. Ficoll density gradient centrifugation was used to isolate peripheral blood mononuclear cells from blood. Comments on this clonotype: The specificity of this receptor is unknown.

Sequencer: Illumina HiSeq 2000. The TCR beta cDNA libraries were made using 5'RACE template switching, a step that added both a universal primer site and unique molecular identifiers. Synthesis of cDNA was primed from the TCR beta constant segment and was followed by two consecutive PCR amplification steps. Concerning the study's data processing: MIGEC handled demultiplexing of the reads and grouping by UMI, while MiTCR was used to assemble and quantify clonotypes. To remove erroneous sequences, TCR cDNA sequences were retained only when supported by two or more reads. The tcR package was used for downstream repertoire analysis, and clonotypes were matched between fractions using CDR3 nucleotide sequence together with V segment. VDJmatch was used to annotate antigen specificity against VDJdb, with one amino acid substitution in CDR3 allowed. TCRdb reprocessed the raw reads; every CDR3 protein sequence is a single record, and DNA is not supplied. TCRdb's processing, not the authors', yielded these V and J calls. The sample table on file contains about 160,000 distinct CDR3 sequences. The top ten clones comprise roughly 21% of the sample.

This clonotype was obtained from a man aged 18-70 years in good health. The specimen was blood T cells: a sorted CD56 or NKG2C T cell subset, CD4+ or CD8+ T cells, or bulk PBMC T cells (not recorded which).

CDR3 loop: CSVTFAGGLTDTQYF. The sequence joins TRBV29-1 to TRBJ2-3; TCRdb names TRBD2, which stays unverified in the absence of DNA. Based on the germline V gene, the CDR1 and CDR2 sequences are SQVTM and ANQGSEA. Spanning cysteine to phenylalanine, the CDR3 consists of 15 amino acids. No DNA is given.